Reported below is one T cell receptor (beta chain). Data came from immunoSEQ multiplex PCR; TCRdb stores just in-frame clones and leaves some out. The sample comprises about 290,000 clones, around four fifths of which are singletons, and around 3.7% rests with the top ten. The data were taken from a study of blood T cell repertoires in COVID-19. Germline V gene sequence: CDR1 SNHLY, CDR2 FYNNEI. The CDR3 has 16 residues. Losses at the gene ends were 6 bases for V and 10 bases for J; bases not matched to a gene: 12. The source of this sequence is a woman aged 45-59 years with active or convalescent COVID-19. The chain uses TRBV2 and TRBJ2-3; TRBD2 matches at 14 bases. Sequenced material: peripheral blood. In DNA form, the CDR3 reads TGTGCCAGCAGACCGACCGGGACTAGCGGGAGAGGGGCGCAGTATTTT. It specifies CASRPTGTSGRGAQYF. Filled out from reference TRBV2 and TRBJ2-3, the complete variable domain reads EPEVTQTPSHQVTQMGQEVILRCVPISNHLYFYWYRQILGQKVEFLVSFYNNEISEKSEIFDDQFSVERPDGSNFTLKIRSTKLEDSAMYFCASRPTGTSGRGAQYFGPGTRLTVL.